The sequence of this TCR beta chain was determined in a study of blood T cell repertoires in COVID-19. The overall study: Whether acute or convalescent, the COVID-19 samples came from the United States, Italy and Spain. PBMCs, B-cell-depleted T cells, or T cells provided the cDNA or gDNA that made up the material.

TCRdb keeps only in-frame clones here, not all; method: immunoSEQ multiplex PCR. The sample lists over 90,000 clones, more than 70% seen once, with approximately 3.5% in the top ten. This CDR3 has 14 amino acids. V lost 2 bases, J lost 2 bases, and 9 bases lay in between. Germline CDR1 MDHEN, CDR2 SYDVKM. The chain has TRBV28 and TRBJ1-1, with D tentatively TRBD1 (5 bases). The sequence came from a woman aged 55-69 years with acute or convalescent COVID-19. Sample: peripheral blood. CDR3 in amino acids: CASSLGASNTEAFF. For the CDR3, the DNA is TGTGCCAGCAGTTTAGGGGCAAGTAACACTGAAGCTTTCTTT.